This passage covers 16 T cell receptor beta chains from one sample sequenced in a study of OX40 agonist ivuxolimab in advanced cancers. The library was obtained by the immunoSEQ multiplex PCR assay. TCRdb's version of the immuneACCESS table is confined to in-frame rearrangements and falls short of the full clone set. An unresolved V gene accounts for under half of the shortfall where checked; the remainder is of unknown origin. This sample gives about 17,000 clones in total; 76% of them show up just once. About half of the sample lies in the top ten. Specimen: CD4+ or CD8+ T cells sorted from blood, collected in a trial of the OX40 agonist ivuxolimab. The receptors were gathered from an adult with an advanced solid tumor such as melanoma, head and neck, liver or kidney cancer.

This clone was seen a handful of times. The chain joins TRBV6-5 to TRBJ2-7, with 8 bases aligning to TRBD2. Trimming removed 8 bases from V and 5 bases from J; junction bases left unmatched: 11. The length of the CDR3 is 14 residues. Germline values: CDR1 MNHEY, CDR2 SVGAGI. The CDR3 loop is CASRGGGGSDEQYF. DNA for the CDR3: TGTGCCAGCCGGGGGGGCGGGGGTTCGGACGAGCAGTACTTC.

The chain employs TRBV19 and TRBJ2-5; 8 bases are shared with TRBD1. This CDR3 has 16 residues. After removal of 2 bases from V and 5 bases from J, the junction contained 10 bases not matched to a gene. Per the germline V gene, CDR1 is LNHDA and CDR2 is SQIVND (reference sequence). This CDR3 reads CASSIMMAGGRETQYF. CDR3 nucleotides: TGTGCCAGTAGTATAATGATGGCAGGGGGCCGGGAGACCCAGTACTTC. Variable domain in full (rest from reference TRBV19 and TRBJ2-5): DGGITQSPKYLFRKEGQNVTLSCEQNLNHDAMYWYRQDPGQGLRLIYYSQIVNDFQKGDIAEGYSVSREKKESFPLTVTSAQKNPTAFYLCASSIMMAGGRETQYFGPGTRLLVL.

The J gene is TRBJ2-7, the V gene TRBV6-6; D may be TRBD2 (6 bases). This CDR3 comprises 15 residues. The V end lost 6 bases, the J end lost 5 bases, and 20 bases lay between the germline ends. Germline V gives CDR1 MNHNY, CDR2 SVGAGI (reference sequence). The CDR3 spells CASSPKFGGRDEQYF. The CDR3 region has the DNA TGTGCCAGCAGCCCGAAGTTCGGGGGAAGGGACGAGCAGTACTTC.

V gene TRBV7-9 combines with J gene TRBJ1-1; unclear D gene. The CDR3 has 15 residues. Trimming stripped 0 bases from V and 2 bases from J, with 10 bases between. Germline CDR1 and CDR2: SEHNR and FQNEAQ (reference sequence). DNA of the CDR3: TGTGCCAGCAGCTTAGCGGCAGAGTTAAACACTGAAGCTTTCTTT. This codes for CASSLAAELNTEAFF.

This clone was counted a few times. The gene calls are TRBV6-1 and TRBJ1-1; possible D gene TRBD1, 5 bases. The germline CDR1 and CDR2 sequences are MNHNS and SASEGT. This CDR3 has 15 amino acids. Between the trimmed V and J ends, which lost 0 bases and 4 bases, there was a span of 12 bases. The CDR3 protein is CASSEAEGRATEAFF. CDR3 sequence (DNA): TGTGCCAGCAGTGAAGCTGAGGGCAGGGCCACTGAAGCTTTCTTT.

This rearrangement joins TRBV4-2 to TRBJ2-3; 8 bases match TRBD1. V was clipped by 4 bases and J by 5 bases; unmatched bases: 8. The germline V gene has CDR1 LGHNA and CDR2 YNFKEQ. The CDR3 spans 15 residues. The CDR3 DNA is TGTGCCAGCAGCCCTTGGCAGGGGGCTGGAGATACGCAGTATTTT. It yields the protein CASSPWQGAGDTQYF.

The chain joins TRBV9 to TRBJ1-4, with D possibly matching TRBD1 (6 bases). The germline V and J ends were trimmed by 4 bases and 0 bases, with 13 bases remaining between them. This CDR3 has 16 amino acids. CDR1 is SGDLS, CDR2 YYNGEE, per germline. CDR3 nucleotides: TGTGCCAGCAGCCCAGGGACACCCGCAACTAATGAAAAACTGTTTTTT. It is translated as CASSPGTPATNEKLFF.

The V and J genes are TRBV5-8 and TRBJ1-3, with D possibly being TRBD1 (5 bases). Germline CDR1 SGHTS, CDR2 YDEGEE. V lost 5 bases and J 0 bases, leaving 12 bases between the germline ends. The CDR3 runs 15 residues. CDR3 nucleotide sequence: TGTGCCAGCAGTTGGGACGGACTCTCTGGAAACACCATATATTTT. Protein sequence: CASSWDGLSGNTIYF.

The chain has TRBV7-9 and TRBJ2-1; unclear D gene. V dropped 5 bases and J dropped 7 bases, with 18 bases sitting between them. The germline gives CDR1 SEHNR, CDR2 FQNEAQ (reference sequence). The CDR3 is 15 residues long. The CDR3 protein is CASSHTNTERNEQFF. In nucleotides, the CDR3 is TGTGCCAGCAGCCATACTAACACGGAGAGGAATGAGCAGTTCTTC.

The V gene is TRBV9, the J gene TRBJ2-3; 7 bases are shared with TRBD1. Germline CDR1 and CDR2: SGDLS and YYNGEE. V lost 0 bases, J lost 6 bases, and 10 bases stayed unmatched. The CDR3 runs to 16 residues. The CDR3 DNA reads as TGTGCCAGCAGCGTAGAGGGAAAGGGGGCTTCGGATACGCAGTATTTT. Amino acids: CASSVEGKGASDTQYF. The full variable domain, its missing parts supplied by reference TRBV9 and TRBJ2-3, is DSGVTQTPKHLITATGQRVTLRCSPRSGDLSVYWYQQSLDQGLQFLIQYYNGEERAKGNILERFSAQQFPDLHSELNLSSLELGDSALYFCASSVEGKGASDTQYFGPGTRLTVL.

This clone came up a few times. The chain's CDR3 is CASSVATPGGHYGYTF. CDR3 nucleotides: TGTGCCAGCAGCGTAGCTACCCCAGGAGGGCACTATGGCTACACCTTC. The chain combines TRBV9 with TRBJ1-2; D is undetermined. The germline V gene encodes CDR1 SGDLS and CDR2 YYNGEE. The V end was cut by 0 bases, the J end by 3 bases, with 15 bases between. This CDR3 region has 16 residues.

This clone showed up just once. As DNA, the CDR3 is TGTGCCACCGGGGGCGTTTCAAGCAATCAGCCCCAGCATTTT. Amino acids: CATGGVSSNQPQHF. V is TRBV28 and J is TRBJ1-5, with D perhaps matching TRBD1 (6 bases). This CDR3 comprises 14 residues. The germline gives CDR1 MDHEN, CDR2 SYDVKM. The ends were cut back, 10 bases at V and 1 base at J, with 14 bases in the middle.

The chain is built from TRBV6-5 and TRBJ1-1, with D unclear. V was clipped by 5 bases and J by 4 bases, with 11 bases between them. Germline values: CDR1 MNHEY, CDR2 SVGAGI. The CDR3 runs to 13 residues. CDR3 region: CASSPSGSTEAFF. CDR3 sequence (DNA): TGTGCCAGCAGTCCTTCTGGGAGCACTGAAGCTTTCTTT.

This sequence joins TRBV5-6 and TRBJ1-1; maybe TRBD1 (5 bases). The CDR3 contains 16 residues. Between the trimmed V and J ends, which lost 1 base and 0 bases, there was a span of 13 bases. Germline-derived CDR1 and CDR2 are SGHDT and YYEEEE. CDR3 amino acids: CASSLLPGTVNTEAFF. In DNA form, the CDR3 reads TGTGCCAGCAGCTTGTTACCAGGGACGGTGAACACTGAAGCTTTCTTT.

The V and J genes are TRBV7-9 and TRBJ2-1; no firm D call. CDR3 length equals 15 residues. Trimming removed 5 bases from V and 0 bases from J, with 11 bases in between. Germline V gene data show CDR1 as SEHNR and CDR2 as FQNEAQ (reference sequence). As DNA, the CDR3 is TGTGCCAGCAGCATTTTTCGTAGCTCCTACAATGAGCAGTTCTTC. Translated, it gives CASSIFRSSYNEQFF. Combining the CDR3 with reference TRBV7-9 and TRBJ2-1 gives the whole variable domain DTGVSQNPRHKITKRGQNVTFRCDPISEHNRLYWYRQTLGQGPEFLTYFQNEAQLEKSRLLSDRFSAERPKGSFSTLEIQRTEQGDSAMYLCASSIFRSSYNEQFFGPGTRLTVL.

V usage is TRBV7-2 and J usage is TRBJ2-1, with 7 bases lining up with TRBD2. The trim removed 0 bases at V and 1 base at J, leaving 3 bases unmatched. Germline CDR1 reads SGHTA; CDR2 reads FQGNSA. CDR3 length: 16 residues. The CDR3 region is CASSLALAASYNEQFF. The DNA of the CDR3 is TGTGCCAGCAGCTTAGCTCTAGCGGCGTCCTACAATGAGCAGTTCTTC.